The 27 T cell receptor beta chains reported below all come from one sample, sequenced in a study of blood T cell repertoires in COVID-19 (dated by TCRdb to the early 2020s). Library preparation used the immunoSEQ multiplex PCR assay. The clones in this table, taken by TCRdb from immuneACCESS, are in-frame only. Not every clone is retained; where verified, under half of the shortfall comes from an unresolved V gene, and the cause of the rest is unknown. In all, the sample holds about 110,000 clones, and approximately 89% of those were seen once. 6.5% to 7% of the sample is in the top ten clones. Material for sequencing was peripheral blood. The source is a man in his forties or fifties with active or convalescent COVID-19.

The chain employs TRBV5-1 and TRBJ1-2; D gene uncertain. The germline V gene has CDR1 SGHRS and CDR2 YFSETQ. This CDR3 comprises 13 residues. Trimming pared 0 bases from V and 8 bases from J, leaving 11 bases between. CDR3 sequence (DNA): TGCGCCAGCAGCTTGGCCGAGGGAGGCGGCTACACCTTC. Its translation: CASSLAEGGGYTF.

The rearrangement joins TRBV28 to TRBJ2-1, with D unresolved. Germline assignment: CDR1 MDHEN and CDR2 SYDVKM. The CDR3 extends over 13 amino acids. V lost 5 bases and J 4 bases, leaving 9 bases between the germline ends. CDR3 protein: CASSQQLYNEQFF. CDR3 in DNA: TGTGCCAGCAGTCAACAGCTATACAATGAGCAGTTCTTC.

The chain couples TRBV6-5 to TRBJ1-2; 9 bases match TRBD1. The CDR3 runs to 15 residues. Germline CDR1 is MNHEY and CDR2 is SVGAGI. The ends lost 6 bases at V and 8 bases at J; junction bases unmatched: 13. The CDR3 protein is CASSPGQGWVGGYTF. The CDR3 nucleotides are TGTGCCAGCAGCCCGGGACAGGGATGGGTGGGAGGCTACACCTTC.

The V gene is TRBV29-1, the J gene TRBJ1-1; possible D gene TRBD1, 5 bases. The CDR3 totals 12 residues. Trimming took off 8 bases at V and 1 base at J, with 11 bases between the two ends. CDR1 and CDR2 (germline): SQVTM, ANQGSEA. In nucleotides, the CDR3 is TGCAGCTCCTCCAGGGCGAACACTGAAGCTTTCTTT. Its translation: CSSSRANTEAFF.

This chain joins TRBV19 and TRBJ1-3, with 8 bases fitting TRBD1. Looked up from germline, CDR1 is LNHDA and CDR2 is SQIVND (reference sequence). There are 15 residues in the CDR3. Germline trimming cut 3 bases from V and 6 bases from J; bases unmatched to any gene: 7. CDR3 loop: CASSIGDRRSNTIYF. CDR3 bases: TGTGCCAGTAGTATCGGGGACAGGAGATCAAACACCATATATTTT.

The chain couples TRBV2 to TRBJ2-1, with TRBD2 matching over 9 bases. The CDR3 length is 15 residues. Germline-derived CDR1 and CDR2 are SNHLY and FYNNEI. V gave up 4 bases and J gave up 1 base; unmatched junction bases: 2. The CDR3 loop is CASSGLAGSYNEQFF. The CDR3 bases are TGTGCCAGCAGTGGGCTAGCGGGATCCTACAATGAGCAGTTCTTC.

CDR3 protein: CASSLSQGYNEQFF. The DNA for the CDR3 is TGTGCCAGCAGTTTATCCCAGGGCTACAATGAGCAGTTCTTC. The J gene is TRBJ2-1, the V gene TRBV28; weak D call: TRBD1 (5 bases). The V gene's germline CDR1 is MDHEN and CDR2 SYDVKM. Trimming pared 1 base from V and 3 bases from J, leaving 7 bases between. This CDR3 contains 14 residues.

The chain recombines TRBV30 with TRBJ2-1; a possible D gene is TRBD2 (5 bases). The V gene lost 1 base and the J gene lost 0 bases, with 16 bases spanning the gap. Germline assignment: CDR1 GTSNPN and CDR2 SVGIG (reference sequence). The CDR3 is 17 residues long. In DNA, the CDR3 is TGTGCCTGGAGTGACCCTCTAGCACAGAGCTCCTACAATGAGCAGTTCTTC. It specifies CAWSDPLAQSSYNEQFF. The full variable domain, completed using reference TRBV30 and TRBJ2-1, is SQTIHQWPATLVQPVGSPLSLECTVEGTSNPNLYWYRQAAGRGLQLLFYSVGIGQISSEVPQNLSASRPQDRQFILSSKKLLLSDSGFYLCAWSDPLAQSSYNEQFFGPGTRLTVL.

This chain joins TRBV21-1 and TRBJ2-7; TRBD1, the table's D call, lacks a check against the DNA. TRBV21-1 is reported as a pseudogene. The CDR3 is 15 amino acids. In DNA, the CDR3 is TGTGCCAGCAGCAAAGGAGAGGACAGGGGGAACGAGCAGTACTTC. Residues: CASSKGEDRGNEQYF.

In this sample, this clone turned up a few times. The V and J genes are TRBV6-5 and TRBJ2-3, with 13 bases that match TRBD2. Trimming cost V 5 bases and J 6 bases; bases outside gene matches: 5. The CDR3 loop spans 15 amino acids. CDR1 and CDR2 from the germline V gene are MNHEY and SVGAGI. The CDR3 DNA sequence: TGTGCCAGCAGTCGGACTAGCGGGAGTGCGGATACGCAGTATTTT. Amino acid sequence: CASSRTSGSADTQYF.

This clone was counted once. The chain carries TRBV9 and TRBJ2-7; D gene uncertain. The CDR3 is made up of 16 amino acids. The V end was cut by 0 bases, the J end by 0 bases, with 13 bases between. Germline V gives CDR1 SGDLS, CDR2 YYNGEE. The CDR3 region has the DNA TGTGCCAGCAGCGTAGGAGGTGGTATCAGCTCCTACGAGCAGTACTTC. Protein product: CASSVGGGISSYEQYF.

As concerns this clone: The sample has other DNA sequences that encode this CDR3 too. J is TRBJ2-7 and V is TRBV12-3 or TRBV12-4; 10 bases match TRBD1. This CDR3 region has 13 residues. V was pared by 6 bases and J by 4 bases, with 3 bases of the junction left unmatched. CDR3 sequence reads: CASSQGQGYEQYF. The CDR3 DNA sequence: TGTGCCAGCAGCCAGGGACAGGGGTACGAGCAGTACTTC.

The chain joins TRBV10-2 to TRBJ2-7; TRBD2 matches 8 bases. The CDR3 covers 18 residues. Germline V gene sequence: CDR1 WSHSY, CDR2 SAAADI. V shed 0 bases, J shed 2 bases, and the junction held 12 bases outside the gene matches. The CDR3 bases are TGCGCCAGCAGTGAGTCGACAGTGAGTAGCGGGGCCCCCTACGAGCAGTACTTC. Its protein product is CASSESTVSSGAPYEQYF.

This clone was seen at least ten times. The chain has TRBV10-3 and TRBJ2-1; the match to TRBD2 covers 11 bases. Germline V gene data show CDR1 as ENHRY and CDR2 as SYGVKD. The J segment lost 4 bases and the V segment lost 5 bases, leaving 4 bases of the junction unmatched. CDR3 size: 15 residues. The CDR3 loop is CAISLGLAAYNEQFF. CDR3 in DNA: TGTGCCATCAGTTTGGGACTAGCGGCTTACAATGAGCAGTTCTTC.

This chain uses TRBV5-6 with TRBJ1-1; possible D gene TRBD1, 5 bases. With 2 bases removed from V and 4 bases from J, the gap between germline ends came to 18 bases. Germline CDR1 reads SGHDT; CDR2 reads YYEEEE. The CDR3 is 16 residues long. The CDR3 nucleotides are TGTGCCAGCAGCTTAATATCATGGGGGGGAGGCACTGAAGCTTTCTTT. Amino acid sequence: CASSLISWGGGTEAFF.

This chain uses TRBV11-2 with TRBJ2-1; the match to TRBD2 covers 11 bases. The CDR3 totals 17 residues. Trimming at V came to 1 base and at J to 5 bases, leaving 7 bases not matched to a gene. Germline CDR1 is SGHAT and CDR2 is FQNNGV. The CDR3 nucleotides read TGTGCCAGCAGCTTAGTATCGGAGGGACTAGCGGACAATGAGCAGTTCTTC. Amino acid sequence: CASSLVSEGLADNEQFF.

The chain employs TRBV2 and TRBJ2-1; D ambiguous. CDR1 SNHLY and CDR2 FYNNEI come from the germline V gene. V was pared by 5 bases and J by 7 bases, with 6 bases between. The CDR3 covers 11 residues. The CDR3 loop is CASSWPNEQFF. The CDR3 DNA follows: TGTGCCAGCAGTTGGCCAAATGAGCAGTTCTTC. The full variable domain, completed using reference TRBV2 and TRBJ2-1, is EPEVTQTPSHQVTQMGQEVILRCVPISNHLYFYWYRQILGQKVEFLVSFYNNEISEKSEIFDDQFSVERPDGSNFTLKIRSTKLEDSAMYFCASSWPNEQFFGPGTRLTVL.

V and J are TRBV24-1 and TRBJ1-1; TRBD1 agrees at 7 bases. V shed 4 bases, J shed 9 bases, and the junction held 7 bases outside the gene matches. The CDR3 totals 13 residues. Germline V lookup: CDR1 KGHDR, CDR2 SFDVKD. The CDR3 spells CATSDHRGRKAFF. The CDR3 DNA is TGTGCCACCAGTGACCACAGGGGTCGTAAAGCTTTCTTT.

This sequence joins TRBV28 and TRBJ2-7; 12 bases agree with TRBD2. V lost 7 bases to trimming and J lost 6 bases; unmatched junction nucleotides: 10. The length of the CDR3 is 15 residues. Germline V gene sequence: CDR1 MDHEN, CDR2 SYDVKM. In nucleotides, the CDR3 is TGTGCCAGCACCCTGCCCGGGACTAGCGGGCCCGAGCAGTACTTC. Translating gives CASTLPGTSGPEQYF.

V and J are TRBV9 and TRBJ2-7, with 10 positions matching TRBD1. The junction had 3 bases not matched to a gene; V was cut back by 0 bases and J by 3 bases. Germline CDR1 reads SGDLS; CDR2 reads YYNGEE. CDR3 length: 15 residues. The CDR3 loop is CASSVEGTGVYEQYF. The DNA for the CDR3 is TGTGCCAGCAGCGTAGAGGGGACAGGGGTCTACGAGCAGTACTTC.

The chain has TRBV10-3 and TRBJ2-1; a weak D match, TRBD1 (6 bases). Germline loops: CDR1 ENHRY, CDR2 SYGVKD. The CDR3 sequence is 15 residues long. V was trimmed by 1 base and J by 4 bases, leaving 11 bases between them. Here the CDR3 reads CAISEYRDTYNEQFF. The CDR3 coding sequence is TGTGCCATCAGTGAGTACCGGGACACTTACAATGAGCAGTTCTTC.

The rearrangement uses TRBV15 and TRBJ1-1; 8 bases match TRBD1. The V gene's germline CDR1 is LNHNV and CDR2 YYDKDF (reference sequence). The CDR3 runs 14 residues. After removal of 3 bases from V and 4 bases from J, the junction contained 4 bases not matched to a gene. In DNA, the CDR3 is TGTGCCACCAGCAGGGACAGGGTCGGCACTGAAGCTTTCTTT. Translated, it gives CATSRDRVGTEAFF.

J is TRBJ1-2 and V is TRBV19; 10 nucleotides line up with TRBD1. The J segment lost 3 bases and the V segment lost 7 bases, leaving 8 bases of the junction unmatched. The CDR3 runs 15 residues. The germline gives CDR1 LNHDA, CDR2 SQIVND (reference sequence). CDR3 bases: TGTGCCAGTACCTCCAGGGGGACAGGGGACTATGGCTACACCTTC. This translates into CASTSRGTGDYGYTF.

The chain carries TRBV4-1 and TRBJ2-1; TRBD2 matches 7 bases. The V gene end was trimmed by 2 bases and the J gene end by 0 bases; junction bases not matched to a gene: 4. Germline V CDR1 and CDR2: MGHRA, YSYEKL. This CDR3 is 16 amino acids long. CDR3 nucleotide sequence: TGCGCCAGCAGCCAACATCCTAGCGGCTCCTACAATGAGCAGTTCTTC. Amino acids: CASSQHPSGSYNEQFF.

V is TRBV5-6 and J is TRBJ1-1; 9 bases map to TRBD1. The trim removed 4 bases at V and 5 bases at J, leaving 12 bases unmatched. CDR3 size: 16 residues. Germline CDR1 is SGHDT and CDR2 is YYEEEE. The CDR3 DNA reads as TGTGCCAGCAGCCACCGGGACAGGGTTCGGTGGACTGAAGCTTTCTTT. This gives the protein CASSHRDRVRWTEAFF. The entire variable domain, with the rest obtained from reference TRBV5-6 and TRBJ1-1, is as follows: DAGVTQSPTHLIKTRGQQVTLRCSPKSGHDTVSWYQQALGQGPQFIFQYYEEEERQRGNFPDRFSGHQFPNYSSELNVNALLLGDSALYLCASSHRDRVRWTEAFFGQGTRLTVV.

The chain couples TRBV28 to TRBJ1-5; 10 bases agree with TRBD1. The germline V gene encodes CDR1 MDHEN and CDR2 SYDVKM. This CDR3 has 16 residues. After removal of 4 bases from V and 2 bases from J, the junction contained 5 bases not matched to a gene. CDR3 protein: CASSSRDRGRNQPQHF. The CDR3 DNA reads TGTGCCAGCAGTTCGAGGGACAGGGGCCGCAATCAGCCCCAGCATTTT.

This clone was seen a single time. The chain joins TRBV28 to TRBJ1-1; a weak D match, TRBD1 (5 bases). V was trimmed by 7 bases and J by 2 bases, leaving 11 bases between them. Germline V gene lookup returns CDR1 MDHEN and CDR2 SYDVKM. The length of the CDR3 is 13 residues. The CDR3 is CASTYRLNTEAFF. The DNA for the CDR3 is TGTGCCAGCACTTACAGGCTTAACACTGAAGCTTTCTTT.